Each of the 18 T cell receptor beta chains below was sequenced from the same sample in a study of PD-1 blockade in classical Hodgkin lymphoma. Every patient was affected by relapse after autologous stem cell transplantation, while exposure to brentuximab vedotin was not uniform. Produced via immunoSEQ multiplex PCR; TCRdb's table is partial and in-frame only. Counted here are about 29,000 clones, about two thirds occurring once; the ten biggest clones make up 3.5% to 4.5%. Source: peripheral blood mononuclear cells (PBMCs), taken before the second cycle of nivolumab. All receptors derive from a human donor with classical Hodgkin lymphoma.

The chain couples TRBV7-2 to TRBJ2-5; D could derive from TRBD1 or TRBD2 (5 bases each). The germline CDR1 and CDR2 sequences are SGHTA and FQGNSA. V was cut by 2 bases and J by 1 base, with 11 bases left in between. This CDR3 contains 15 residues. Written as DNA, the CDR3 is TGTGCCAGCAGCTTATTCGGTGGGGGCCAAGAGACCCAGTACTTC. Translation: CASSLFGGGQETQYF.

The chain is built from TRBV7-8 and TRBJ1-3, with D possibly being TRBD1 (5 bases). Germline V gives CDR1 SGHVS, CDR2 FQNEAQ. This CDR3 is built from 18 residues. V lost 0 bases, J lost 0 bases, and 15 bases lay in between. Written as DNA, the CDR3 is TGTGCCAGCAGCTTAGCGGGGCAGGGCCTAAGCTCTGGAAACACCATATATTTT. This encodes CASSLAGQGLSSGNTIYF.

The chain carries TRBV2 and TRBJ1-1; a possible D gene is TRBD1 (6 bases). The CDR3 is 14 amino acids. From germline, CDR1 is SNHLY and CDR2 FYNNEI. Trimming stripped 2 bases from V and 4 bases from J, with 11 bases between. The DNA for the CDR3 is TGTGCCAGCAGTGAAAGAGGGGGACCCACTGAAGCTTTCTTT. Protein sequence: CASSERGGPTEAFF.

V and J are TRBV7-9 and TRBJ1-1, with unresolved D. Germline V gene lookup returns CDR1 SEHNR and CDR2 FQNEAQ (reference sequence). The CDR3 covers 13 residues. Deletions cut 3 bases from V and 4 bases from J, with 9 bases between. The CDR3 loop reads CASSFAVGTEAFF. DNA for the CDR3: TGTGCCAGCAGCTTTGCAGTTGGCACTGAAGCTTTCTTT.

This clone was detected only a few times. This chain links TRBV5-6 with TRBJ2-2, with D possibly being TRBD1 or TRBD2 (7 bases each). CDR3 size: 17 residues. V lost 3 bases and J lost 3, with 18 bases in between. Looked up from germline, CDR1 is SGHDT and CDR2 is YYEEEE. The chain's CDR3 is CASSSGGGLAYTGELFF. The CDR3 nucleotides are TGTGCCAGCAGCTCAGGGGGGGGCCTAGCCTACACCGGGGAGCTGTTTTTT.

This clone is medium-sized. The V call is TRBV11-2, the J call TRBJ2-2; TRBD1 matches at 8 bases. CDR3 length: 16 amino acids. Germline loops: CDR1 SGHAT, CDR2 FQNNGV. Germline trimming cut 4 bases from V and 6 bases from J; bases unmatched to any gene: 10. The CDR3 here is CASSSHGQGKAGELFF. DNA for the CDR3: TGTGCCAGCAGCTCACACGGACAGGGAAAGGCCGGGGAGCTGTTTTTT.

This clone was seen only once. The V gene is TRBV28, the J gene TRBJ2-2; no definite D call. This CDR3 spans 14 amino acids. From germline, CDR1 is MDHEN and CDR2 SYDVKM. V was pared by 4 bases and J by 4 bases, with 10 bases between. CDR3 sequence: CASSSTPLTGELFF. DNA for the CDR3: TGTGCCAGCAGTTCGACACCGCTCACCGGGGAGCTGTTTTTT.

This chain connects TRBV19 to TRBJ2-1; perhaps TRBD1 as D (7 bases). Germline CDR1 LNHDA, CDR2 SQIVND (reference sequence). V dropped 3 bases and J dropped 0 bases, with 12 bases sitting between them. The CDR3 sequence is 16 residues long. The CDR3 DNA reads TGTGCCAGTAGTATTAGGAGGGGGCTCTCCTACAATGAGCAGTTCTTC. Protein: CASSIRRGLSYNEQFF.

The gene calls are TRBV7-2 and TRBJ2-5; 12 nucleotides align to TRBD2. J lost 5 bases, V lost 5 bases, and 6 bases had no gene match. The CDR3 loop spans 15 amino acids. Germline CDR1 and CDR2: SGHTA and FQGNSA. The CDR3 sequence is CASSTRLAGDETQYF. For the CDR3, the DNA is TGTGCCAGCAGCACCAGACTAGCGGGGGATGAGACCCAGTACTTC. The entire variable domain, with the rest obtained from reference TRBV7-2 and TRBJ2-5, is as follows: GAGVSQSPSNKVTEKGKDVELRCDPISGHTALYWYRQSLGQGLEFLIYFQGNSAPDKSGLPSDRFSAERTGGSVSTLTIQRTQQEDSAVYLCASSTRLAGDETQYFGPGTRLLVL.

The chain joins TRBV4-3 to TRBJ2-5; 12 positions match TRBD2. Unmatched junction bases numbered 4, after V lost 4 bases and J lost 1 base. The CDR3 covers 16 residues. Germline CDR1 LGHNA, CDR2 YSLEER. The DNA of the CDR3 is TGCGCCAGCAGCCGCGGACTAGCGGGGATCCAAGAGACCCAGTACTTC. Amino acid sequence: CASSRGLAGIQETQYF.

The CDR3: CASSLTGTYSYNEQFF. The CDR3 nucleotides are TGTGCCAGCAGCTTAACCGGGACGTACTCCTACAATGAGCAGTTCTTC. The chain couples TRBV7-8 to TRBJ2-1; D possibly matches TRBD1 or TRBD2 (5 bases each). Looked up from germline, CDR1 is SGHVS and CDR2 is FQNEAQ. Trimming pared 2 bases from V and 0 bases from J, leaving 11 bases between. The CDR3 covers 16 residues.

The rearrangement joins TRBV5-1 to TRBJ1-2, with unresolved D. Germline values: CDR1 SGHRS, CDR2 YFSETQ. Trimming removed 0 bases from V and 7 bases from J, with 10 bases in between. This CDR3 is 13 amino acids long. The CDR3 region is CASSLDSPVGYTF. The CDR3 coding sequence is TGCGCCAGCAGCTTGGATTCCCCGGTTGGCTACACCTTC.

The rearrangement joins TRBV18 to TRBJ1-1; 9 nucleotides agree with TRBD1. Trimming took 3 bases from V and 6 from J; bases not matched to a gene: 5. Germline CDR1 and CDR2: KGHSH and LQKENI. This CDR3 region has 14 residues. The CDR3 DNA reads as TGTGCCAGCTCACCTGGGACAGGGCAGTCTGAAGCTTTCTTT. It yields the protein CASSPGTGQSEAFF.

This chain uses TRBV6-1 with TRBJ2-7, with a tentative D call TRBD1 (6 bases). V was pared by 7 bases and J by 1 base, with 14 bases between. The V gene's germline CDR1 is MNHNS and CDR2 SASEGT. The CDR3 has 14 amino acids. CDR3 DNA sequence: TGTGCCAGCAAGGCAGGGGCGCAGTCCTACGAGCAGTACTTC. Its protein is CASKAGAQSYEQYF.

The chain carries TRBV7-6 and TRBJ2-7, with D perhaps given as TRBD1 or TRBD2 (6 bases each). Germline loops: CDR1 SGHVS, CDR2 FNYEAQ. The V end lost 0 bases, the J end lost 2 bases, and 11 bases lay between the germline ends. The CDR3 covers 15 residues. CDR3 nucleotides: TGTGCCAGCAGCTTAGCGCCCGGGGGCGCCTACGAGCAGTACTTC. As protein: CASSLAPGGAYEQYF.

The chain has TRBV5-5 and TRBJ2-1, with 7 bases aligning to TRBD2. The CDR3 spans 16 residues. V shed 6 bases and J 5 bases; nucleotides not matched to a gene: 14. Germline values: CDR1 SGHKS, CDR2 YYEKEE (reference sequence). The CDR3 loop is CASKNQAASGNNEQFF. The CDR3, as DNA: TGTGCCAGCAAGAATCAGGCGGCTAGCGGTAACAATGAGCAGTTCTTC.

The rearrangement uses TRBV30 and TRBJ2-2; TRBD1 agrees at 8 bases. Germline lookup yields CDR1 GTSNPN and CDR2 SVGIG (reference sequence). The CDR3 extends over 16 amino acids. Losses at the gene ends were 1 base for V and 6 bases for J; bases not matched to a gene: 10. CDR3 sequence: CAWSDYTLQGAGELFF. Written as DNA, the CDR3 is TGTGCCTGGAGTGACTACACACTACAGGGGGCCGGGGAGCTGTTTTTT.

CDR3 DNA sequence: TGTGCCAGCAGTTTATCCCCTTCGGCGGGGGGGTCAGATACGCAGTATTTT. This translates into CASSLSPSAGGSDTQYF. The V and J genes are TRBV28 and TRBJ2-3; the match to TRBD2 covers 9 bases. The V and J ends lost 1 base and 4 bases, in that order; junction bases with no gene match: 9. Germline-derived CDR1 and CDR2 are MDHEN and SYDVKM. The CDR3 runs 17 residues.